The following is a T cell receptor (beta chain) sequence with its context. Its antigen remains unknown. After autologous stem cell transplantation all patients relapsed, and prior brentuximab vedotin exposure differed between cohorts. The CDR3 consists of 12 residues. The germline CDR1 and CDR2 sequences are SGHNT and YENEEA. The sample comes from a study of PD-1 blockade in classical Hodgkin lymphoma. Study-wide points: There was a significant rise in CD4+ TCR diversity by C4D1, with no such rise for CD8+. A reduction in baseline TCR diversity was reportedly seen in newly diagnosed patients relative to healthy donors.

Profiling relied on immunoSEQ multiplex PCR, and the TCRdb table lists in-frame clones only, not all of them. The table records about 30,000 clones, 78% of them present only once. The sequencing used peripheral blood mononuclear cells (PBMCs), collected before the second cycle of nivolumab. This clonotype was obtained from a human donor with classical Hodgkin lymphoma. The rearrangement joins TRBV11-3 to TRBJ1-2; D may be TRBD1 (5 bases). The CDR3 bases are TGTGCAAGTCTGTGGGGCGCGAGTGGCTACACCTTC. This sequence encodes CASLWGASGYTF.